This section outlines one TCR beta chain sequence together with its context. Its antigen is unidentified. The V end lost 0 bases, the J end lost 4 bases, and 12 bases lay between the germline ends. Germline CDR1 LGHNA, CDR2 YNFKEQ. The CDR3 consists of 15 residues. Using immunoSEQ multiplex PCR, the repertoire was profiled, and TCRdb retains in-frame clones only, with some absent. This sample has around 23,000 clones; around 95% occur once, and the top ten carry 0.2% to 0.3%. CD4+CD127+ cells were sorted as the conventional CD4 T cells. The data originate from a study of B cell selection in AIRE deficiency. Points from the study as a whole: About 30.6% of healthy-shared Treg sequences were found among patient Tconv cells. Shorter CDR3s marked shared Treg sequences, biased toward few non-templated insertions.

V is TRBV4-2 and J is TRBJ1-1, with D possibly TRBD1 on 6 matching bases. The receptor's source is a human donor in good health. The sample comprised CD4+CD127+ conventional T cells sorted from PBMCs. The chain's CDR3 is CASSQDPGVPTEAFF. The CDR3 DNA reads as TGTGCCAGCAGCCAAGATCCAGGGGTACCCACTGAAGCTTTCTTT.